This T cell receptor beta chain comes out of a study of blood T cell repertoires in COVID-19. Overall study: Sites across the United States, Italy and Spain contributed samples from acute and convalescent COVID-19.

Original processing notes: Using reference gene primer amplification, nucleated cell counts were estimated. Assay: immunoSEQ multiplex PCR; the TCRdb copy retains only in-frame clones and omits some. V and J calls and clone size are copied from that table; D and trimming were computed from the DNA. The sample shows hundreds of thousands of clones, about four fifths of them seen only once. The V gene's germline CDR1 is SGDLS and CDR2 YYNGEE. The V end lost 0 bases, the J end lost 1 base, and 11 bases lay between the germline ends. The CDR3 spans 16 residues. Recruitment covered roughly 24 US areas and drew participants whose ages spanned about 18 to 90 years. Clinical history reported by participants formed the basis on which cohorts were assigned.

The sample taken for sequencing was PBMCs or T cells enriched from blood (not recorded which). This sequence joins TRBV9 and TRBJ1-3; D is unresolved. This TCR came from a man aged 35-49 years who had been exposed to COVID-19. The CDR3 is CASSVASVLSGNTIYF. The DNA for the CDR3 is TGTGCCAGCAGCGTAGCCTCAGTCTTGTCTGGAAACACCATATATTTT.